What follows are 17 T cell receptor beta chains derived from one specimen sequenced in a study of immune evolution from preneoplasia to lung adenocarcinoma. Sequenced by immunoSEQ multiplex PCR; TCRdb stores in-frame clones only, minus some. This table holds about 7,900 clones, around four fifths found once. Specimen: FFPE adjacent normal lung tissue. All receptors come from a person between 65 and 79 years old with lung adenocarcinoma.

This clone was seen a few times. The chain employs TRBV4-3 and TRBJ1-5; D is unresolved. Trimming took 5 bases from V and 4 from J, leaving 9 bases between them. Germline assignment: CDR1 LGHNA and CDR2 YSLEER. CDR3 length: 13 amino acids. The CDR3 protein is CASSLDLNQPQHF. CDR3 DNA sequence: TGCGCCAGCAGCTTGGACTTGAATCAGCCCCAGCATTTT.

V usage is TRBV4-2 and J usage is TRBJ2-4; D ambiguous. This CDR3 comprises 15 residues. Germline V gene data show CDR1 as LGHNA and CDR2 as YNFKEQ. Trimming shortened V by 0 bases and J by 1 base, and 7 bases separated the two germline ends. CDR3 amino acids: CASSQDDQAKNIQYF. The CDR3 DNA sequence: TGTGCCAGCAGCCAAGATGACCAGGCCAAAAACATTCAGTACTTC.

The V and J genes are TRBV7-6 and TRBJ2-7; D is perhaps TRBD1 or TRBD2 (5 bases each). This CDR3 is built from 12 residues. Trimming pared 5 bases from V and 6 bases from J, leaving 11 bases between. Germline CDR1 is SGHVS and CDR2 is FNYEAQ. CDR3 in amino acids: CASSHRGSEQYF. CDR3 nucleotides: TGTGCCAGCAGCCACCGGGGCTCCGAGCAGTACTTC.

As DNA, the CDR3 is TGTGCCAGTACCCTGCGGGACGGCACCTACGAGCAGTACTTC. Translating it yields CASTLRDGTYEQYF. The V gene is TRBV19, the J gene TRBJ2-7, with D possibly being TRBD2 (6 bases). CDR1 is LNHDA and CDR2 is SQIVND in the germline V gene (reference sequence). The V end was cut by 7 bases, the J end by 2 bases, with 15 bases between. There are 14 residues in the CDR3.

This clone was observed a handful of times. Additional DNA sequences in this sample encode the identical CDR3. In DNA, the CDR3 is TGTGCCAGTAGTATAAGGAGGGGTGGAAACAATGAGCAGTTCTTC. Residues: CASSIRRGGNNEQFF. The V call is TRBV19, the J call TRBJ2-1; D is possibly TRBD2 (6 bases). V was clipped by 2 bases and J by 5 bases, with 13 bases between them. This CDR3 region has 15 residues. Germline lookup yields CDR1 LNHDA and CDR2 SQIVND (reference sequence).

V is TRBV7-9 and J is TRBJ2-5; D is undetermined. V dropped 1 base and J dropped 1 base, with 10 bases sitting between them. The CDR3 is 15 residues long. CDR1 and CDR2 (germline): SEHNR, FQNEAQ (reference sequence). CDR3 nucleotide sequence: TGTGCCAGCAGCTTAGGTTCTTTAGTCCAAGAGACCCAGTACTTC. It is translated as CASSLGSLVQETQYF.

The chain has TRBV6-5 and TRBJ1-2; D ambiguous. V was pared by 2 bases and J by 4 bases, with 11 bases between. CDR1 and CDR2 from the germline V gene are MNHEY and SVGAGI. This CDR3 is 14 amino acids long. The CDR3 spells CASSYNRNSYGYTF. In nucleotides, the CDR3 is TGTGCCAGCAGTTACAACCGCAACAGCTATGGCTACACCTTC.

V gene TRBV19 combines with J gene TRBJ2-5, with no clear D. Trimming stripped 5 bases from V and 5 bases from J, with 15 bases between. Germline-derived CDR1 and CDR2 are LNHDA and SQIVND (reference sequence). The CDR3 sequence is 14 residues long. The CDR3 is CASSPFGSTETQYF. In DNA form, the CDR3 reads TGTGCCAGTAGTCCCTTTGGGTCGACGGAGACCCAGTACTTC.

J is TRBJ1-2 and V is TRBV2; no firm D call. Trimming left V 4 bases short and J 0 bases short, with 6 bases between. The CDR3 covers 13 residues. Germline-derived CDR1 and CDR2 are SNHLY and FYNNEI. CDR3 in DNA: TGTGCCAGCAGTGTGGTGGCTAACTATGGCTACACCTTC. Amino acids: CASSVVANYGYTF.

The rearrangement uses TRBV6-6 and TRBJ1-1; a possible D gene is TRBD1 (5 bases). V was clipped by 0 bases and J by 0 bases, with 8 bases between them. The CDR3 length is 15 residues. Germline V gene lookup returns CDR1 MNHNY and CDR2 SVGAGI (reference sequence). CDR3 in amino acids: CASSYSGGMNTEAFF. In DNA form, the CDR3 reads TGTGCCAGCAGTTACTCCGGGGGAATGAACACTGAAGCTTTCTTT.

This clone was found a few times. CDR3 amino acids: CASSPPAGTGELFF. The CDR3 nucleotides read TGTGCCAGCAGCCCCCCCGCCGGCACCGGGGAGCTGTTTTTT. V gene TRBV5-6 combines with J gene TRBJ2-2, with no clear D. Deletions cut 4 bases from V and 4 bases from J, with 11 bases between. This CDR3 is built from 14 residues. CDR1 is SGHDT, CDR2 YYEEEE, per germline. The variable domain in full, completed from reference TRBV5-6 and TRBJ2-2, reads DAGVTQSPTHLIKTRGQQVTLRCSPKSGHDTVSWYQQALGQGPQFIFQYYEEEERQRGNFPDRFSGHQFPNYSSELNVNALLLGDSALYLCASSPPAGTGELFFGEGSRLTVL.

This sequence joins TRBV18 and TRBJ2-5; perhaps TRBD2 as D (6 bases). The CDR3 has 15 residues. V dropped 3 bases and J dropped 7 bases, with 18 bases sitting between them. Germline CDR1 and CDR2: KGHSH and LQKENI. The CDR3 sequence is CASSPLLSGSPTQYF. Written as DNA, the CDR3 is TGTGCCAGCTCACCTCTCCTGTCCGGGAGTCCGACCCAGTACTTC.

The sample holds a few counts of this clone. V gene TRBV2 combines with J gene TRBJ1-1; no definite D call. Trimming took off 10 bases at V and 1 base at J, with 13 bases between the two ends. CDR1 and CDR2 (germline): SNHLY, FYNNEI. CDR3 size: 13 residues. The CDR3 DNA is TGTGCCACCCTAGGCGAATCGAACACTGAAGCTTTCTTT. It yields the protein CATLGESNTEAFF.

This clone was observed a handful of times. V usage is TRBV28 and J usage is TRBJ1-2, with 9 positions matching TRBD1. The CDR3 runs to 13 residues. Looked up from germline, CDR1 is MDHEN and CDR2 is SYDVKM. J was trimmed by 2 bases and V by 10 bases; bases with no gene match: 5. CDR3 amino acids: CATLTGGNYGYTF. The CDR3 nucleotides read TGTGCCACCTTAACAGGGGGCAACTATGGCTACACCTTC.

V usage is TRBV7-3 and J usage is TRBJ1-1; D unresolved. CDR1 and CDR2 (germline): SGHTA, FQGTGA. CDR3 length: 15 residues. Trimming left V 5 bases short and J 7 bases short, with 20 bases between. CDR3 in DNA: TGTGCCAGCAGCCCCGGGCCAGTATCACTTGATGAAGCTTTCTTT. Translating it yields CASSPGPVSLDEAFF.

V gene TRBV30 combines with J gene TRBJ1-2; D gene uncertain. Trimming removed 4 bases at V and 7 bases at J, with 13 bases between. CDR1 and CDR2 (germline): GTSNPN, SVGIG (reference sequence). This CDR3 contains 12 residues. CDR3: CAWNWEKSGYTF. The CDR3 DNA is TGTGCCTGGAATTGGGAAAAGAGTGGCTACACCTTC.

This clone was observed a few times. The chain uses TRBV7-6 and TRBJ1-1; D ambiguous. The CDR3 extends over 14 amino acids. The germline V gene has CDR1 SGHVS and CDR2 FNYEAQ. The V and J ends lost 1 base and 2 bases respectively, with 8 bases between them. CDR3 in amino acids: CASSLGGPNTEAFF. In nucleotides, the CDR3 is TGTGCCAGCAGCTTAGGAGGTCCTAACACTGAAGCTTTCTTT.